This T cell receptor beta chain stems from a study of beta chain features in type 1 diabetes. Study-wide results and limits: Shorter TCRB CDR3s, moderately but significantly so, marked every one of the four CD4+ subsets in Type 1 diabetes patients.

Isolated RNA was reverse transcribed in full, so expressed TCRB transcripts were sequenced. Clones were read by immunoSEQ multiplex PCR, and TCRdb kept only the in-frame ones, dropping some. The table lists approximately 260,000 clones, over 20% of them singletons. About this clone itself: What it recognizes is unknown.

Trimming at V came to 1 base and at J to 4 bases, leaving 5 bases not matched to a gene. This CDR3 has 15 amino acids. The germline V gene has CDR1 SGDLS and CDR2 YYNGEE. The clonotype was recovered from a woman aged 40 to 50 with type 1 diabetes. Sequencing used naive CD4+ T cells from blood. This chain links TRBV9 with TRBJ2-7, with 10 bases aligning to TRBD2. This CDR3 reads CASSVKTSGIYEQYF. The CDR3 nucleotides read TGTGCCAGCAGCGTAAAAACTAGCGGGATATACGAGCAGTACTTC.